The rows below give T cell receptor beta chains drawn from one sample of a study of T cell responses to AZD1222 COVID-19 vaccine. Clones were read by immunoSEQ multiplex PCR, and TCRdb kept only the in-frame ones, dropping some. The table records 95,000 to 150,000 clones, 85% to 90% of them present only once. This sample comprised peripheral blood, obtained on day 0 of AZD1222 vaccination. These receptor sequences come from an adult in good health. Each CDR3 is given with its conserved first and last residue. The order of the fields is J gene, V gene, clone size, D gene, CDR3 length, CDR3 protein, CDR3 DNA. A D gene is named only where the DNA matches it firmly. Size tells how often a clone was seen (once, few, many) or the class of an expanded clone, and some rows leave it out.

J: TRBJ2-5; V: TRBV11-1; size: -; D: -; length: 14; CDR3: CASSSREPGETQYF; DNA: TGTGCCAGCAGCTCCCGGGAACCGGGGGAGACCCAGTACTTC
J: TRBJ1-5; V: TRBV2; size: many; D: TRBD1; length: 14; CDR3: CASRTGLSNQPQHF; DNA: TGTGCCAGCAGGACAGGGCTTAGCAATCAGCCCCAGCATTTT
J: TRBJ1-1; V: TRBV7-3; size: once; D: -; length: 13; CDR3: CATKRGADTEAFF; DNA: TGTGCCACCAAGAGGGGCGCCGACACTGAAGCTTTCTTT
J: TRBJ2-3; V: TRBV7-2; size: -; D: -; length: 15; CDR3: CASSLWTPATDTQYF; DNA: TGTGCCAGCAGCCTGTGGACCCCAGCCACAGATACGCAGTATTTT
J: TRBJ2-7; V: TRBV29-1; size: few; D: -; length: 15; CDR3: CSVERIGEAHYEQYF; DNA: TGCAGCGTTGAAAGGATCGGGGAGGCCCACTACGAGCAGTACTTC
J: TRBJ1-1; V: TRBV2; size: -; D: TRBD1; length: 15; CDR3: CASCGTGGSDTEAFF; DNA: TGTGCCAGCTGCGGGACAGGGGGAAGTGACACTGAAGCTTTCTTT
J: TRBJ2-5; V: TRBV3-1/TRBV3-2; size: -; D: TRBD2; length: 14; CDR3: CASSLGAGDETQYF; DNA: TGTGCCAGCAGCCTGGGAGCGGGAGATGAGACCCAGTACTTC
J: TRBJ1-4; V: TRBV29-1; size: few; D: -; length: 12; CDR3: CSVERMGGKLFF; DNA: TGCAGCGTTGAAAGAATGGGAGGGAAACTGTTTTTT
J: TRBJ1-2; V: TRBV6-5; size: -; D: TRBD1; length: 13; CDR3: CATSGTAMNGYTF; DNA: TGTGCCACCTCCGGGACAGCAATGAATGGCTACACCTTC
J: TRBJ1-2; V: TRBV29-1; size: -; D: -; length: 13; CDR3: CSVERRGFGGYTF; DNA: TGCAGCGTTGAACGGAGGGGGTTCGGTGGCTACACCTTC
J: TRBJ1-6; V: TRBV5-1; size: -; D: -; length: 16; CDR3: CASRPTTETRNSPLHF; DNA: TGCGCCAGCAGACCTACGACGGAAACTCGTAATTCACCCCTCCACTTT
J: TRBJ1-5; V: TRBV30; size: few; D: -; length: 14; CDR3: CAWSYRGGNQPQHF; DNA: TGTGCCTGGAGTTATAGGGGTGGCAATCAGCCCCAGCATTTT
J: TRBJ1-5; V: TRBV2; size: -; D: -; length: 13; CDR3: CASRGDSNQPQHF; DNA: TGTGCCAGCCGGGGGGATAGCAATCAGCCCCAGCATTTT
J: TRBJ1-1; V: TRBV18; size: few; D: -; length: 13; CDR3: CASSPAYTGEAFF; DNA: TGTGCCAGCTCACCGGCGTATACAGGGGAAGCTTTCTTT
J: TRBJ1-5; V: TRBV7-8; size: -; D: TRBD1; length: 15; CDR3: CASSLSRGLRQPQHF; DNA: TGTGCCAGCAGCTTATCCAGGGGGCTCAGGCAGCCCCAGCATTTT
J: TRBJ2-1; V: TRBV7-9; size: -; D: TRBD2; length: 18; CDR3: CASSHMTRGGHPYNEQFF; DNA: TGTGCCAGCAGCCACATGACCCGGGGGGGCCATCCCTACAATGAGCAGTTCTTC
J: TRBJ2-5; V: TRBV6-6; size: -; D: -; length: 13; CDR3: CASTPQQQETQYF; DNA: TGTGCCAGCACCCCCCAGCAGCAAGAGACCCAGTACTTC
J: TRBJ1-5; V: TRBV2; size: -; D: TRBD1; length: 15; CDR3: CARGDRVLGNQPQHF; DNA: TGTGCCAGAGGGGACAGGGTTTTGGGCAATCAGCCCCAGCATTTT
J: TRBJ2-6; V: TRBV7-3; size: -; D: -; length: 16; CDR3: CASSFDTTSGANVLTF; DNA: TGTGCCAGCAGCTTCGATACGACCTCTGGGGCCAACGTCCTGACTTTC
J: TRBJ2-7; V: TRBV21-1; size: -; D: -; length: 13; CDR3: CAPTPQGPHEQYF; DNA: TGTGCCCCCACGCCGCAGGGCCCCCACGAGCAGTACTTC
J: TRBJ2-2; V: TRBV5-4; size: -; D: TRBD2; length: 16; CDR3: CASSRGLGTDTGELFF; DNA: TGTGCCAGCAGCCGGGGACTAGGGACTGACACCGGGGAGCTGTTTTTT
J: TRBJ2-5; V: TRBV3-1/TRBV3-2; size: -; D: -; length: 14; CDR3: CASSQDRGTKTQYF; DNA: TGTGCCAGCAGCCAAGATAGGGGGACAAAGACCCAGTACTTC
J: TRBJ2-1; V: TRBV28; size: -; D: -; length: 12; CDR3: CASSLPPHEQFF; DNA: TGTGCCAGCAGTTTACCCCCCCATGAGCAGTTCTTC
J: TRBJ2-3; V: TRBV28; size: once; D: -; length: 16; CDR3: CASSSTDRTYTDTQYF; DNA: TGTGCCAGCAGTTCCACCGACAGGACCTACACAGATACGCAGTATTTT
J: TRBJ1-5; V: TRBV19; size: -; D: -; length: 14; CDR3: CASSIVPGFQPQHF; DNA: TGTGCCAGTAGTATAGTCCCAGGGTTTCAGCCCCAGCATTTT
J: TRBJ1-3; V: TRBV6-5; size: -; D: -; length: 14; CDR3: CASSYARGGNTIYF; DNA: TGTGCCAGCAGTTACGCCAGGGGTGGAAACACCATATATTTT
J: TRBJ2-1; V: TRBV24-1; size: -; D: -; length: 16; CDR3: CATSDYGAISYNEQFF; DNA: TGTGCCACCAGTGATTATGGGGCGATTTCCTACAATGAGCAGTTCTTC
J: TRBJ2-1; V: TRBV21-1; size: -; D: -; length: 16; CDR3: CASSKVEAPFRNEQFF; DNA: TGTGCCAGCAGCAAAGTGGAGGCGCCCTTTAGGAATGAGCAGTTCTTC
J: TRBJ1-1; V: TRBV5-5; size: -; D: -; length: 15; CDR3: CASSLVPGVMTEAFF; DNA: TGTGCCAGCAGCTTGGTCCCGGGGGTAATGACTGAAGCTTTCTTT
J: TRBJ2-1; V: TRBV28; size: -; D: TRBD2; length: 17; CDR3: CASSSGPKRGSYNEQFF; DNA: TGTGCCAGCAGTTCCGGGCCCAAGCGGGGTTCCTACAATGAGCAGTTCTTC
J: TRBJ2-3; V: TRBV7-2; size: once; D: -; length: 16; CDR3: CASSLRTLLRTDTQYF; DNA: TGTGCCAGCAGCTTACGGACTCTCCTTCGAACAGATACGCAGTATTTT
J: TRBJ1-1; V: TRBV19; size: -; D: -; length: 15; CDR3: CASSRQGSMNTEAFF; DNA: TGTGCCAGTAGTAGGCAGGGCTCTATGAACACTGAAGCTTTCTTT
J: TRBJ1-2; V: TRBV13; size: once; D: -; length: 14; CDR3: CASLILNRAYGYTF; DNA: TGTGCCAGCCTTATCTTGAACAGAGCCTATGGCTACACCTTC
J: TRBJ1-2; V: TRBV10-1; size: -; D: TRBD1; length: 20; CDR3: CASSEGRGLETIARNYGYTF; DNA: TGCGCCAGCAGTGAGGGCAGGGGGTTAGAAACTATAGCACGTAACTATGGCTACACCTTC
J: TRBJ1-1; V: TRBV9; size: -; D: TRBD1; length: 14; CDR3: CASSPTGGNTEAFF; DNA: TGTGCCAGCAGCCCGACAGGGGGAAATACTGAAGCTTTCTTT
J: TRBJ2-5; V: TRBV16; size: -; D: -; length: 14; CDR3: CASSQSEALVTQYF; DNA: TGTGCCAGCAGCCAAAGCGAAGCGCTAGTGACCCAGTACTTC
J: TRBJ2-2; V: TRBV28; size: -; D: -; length: 13; CDR3: CASKLGGIGELFF; DNA: TGTGCCAGCAAATTAGGGGGGATCGGGGAGCTGTTTTTT
J: TRBJ1-3; V: TRBV5-6; size: -; D: -; length: 18; CDR3: CASSLVGETAFSRNTIYF; DNA: TGTGCCAGCAGCTTGGTGGGGGAAACAGCCTTCAGCAGAAACACCATATATTTT
J: TRBJ1-2; V: TRBV2; size: -; D: -; length: 16; CDR3: CASSVDRQLANYGYTF; DNA: TGTGCCAGCAGTGTTGATAGACAGCTTGCTAACTATGGCTACACCTTC
J: TRBJ1-2; V: TRBV3-1/TRBV3-2; size: -; D: -; length: 14; CDR3: CASSEGSSFYGYTF; DNA: TGTGCCAGCAGCGAAGGGTCTTCTTTCTATGGCTACACCTTC
J: TRBJ1-5; V: TRBV10-3; size: -; D: -; length: 13; CDR3: CAIRGQSDQPQHF; DNA: TGTGCCATCAGAGGCCAGTCGGATCAGCCCCAGCATTTT
J: TRBJ1-5; V: TRBV6-5; size: -; D: -; length: 15; CDR3: CASSSGTRSNQPQHF; DNA: TGTGCCAGCAGTTCCGGGACACGGAGCAATCAGCCCCAGCATTTT
J: TRBJ2-3; V: TRBV2; size: -; D: TRBD2; length: 15; CDR3: CASRVLAGVTDTQYF; DNA: TGTGCCAGCAGGGTTCTAGCGGGGGTCACAGATACGCAGTATTTT
J: TRBJ2-3; V: TRBV11-3; size: -; D: TRBD1; length: 19; CDR3: CASSLDFSGQGAYTDTQYF; DNA: TGTGCCAGCAGCTTAGATTTTTCGGGGCAGGGGGCTTACACAGATACGCAGTATTTT
J: TRBJ1-2; V: TRBV5-1; size: -; D: -; length: 14; CDR3: CASSWQGGSTGYTF; DNA: TGCGCCAGCAGCTGGCAGGGAGGGTCTACTGGCTACACCTTC
J: TRBJ2-7; V: TRBV7-6; size: few; D: -; length: 14; CDR3: CASSSRTPPYEQYF; DNA: TGTGCCAGCAGCTCCCGGACCCCCCCCTACGAGCAGTACTTC
J: TRBJ2-3; V: TRBV7-2; size: -; D: -; length: 15; CDR3: CASSLDPGSTDTQYF; DNA: TGTGCCAGCAGCTTAGATCCGGGAAGCACAGATACGCAGTATTTT
J: TRBJ1-2; V: TRBV9; size: -; D: -; length: 14; CDR3: CASSVAGAHLGYTF; DNA: TGTGCCAGCAGCGTAGCGGGGGCGCATCTTGGCTACACCTTC
J: TRBJ1-4; V: TRBV7-9; size: -; D: -; length: 13; CDR3: CASSFAEGLELFF; DNA: TGTGCCAGCAGCTTTGCCGAGGGACTTGAACTGTTTTTT
J: TRBJ2-5; V: TRBV3-1/TRBV3-2; size: -; D: -; length: 12; CDR3: CASSLNAETQYF; DNA: TGTGCCAGCAGCCTAAATGCGGAGACCCAGTACTTC
J: TRBJ1-5; V: TRBV29-1; size: once; D: TRBD1; length: 14; CDR3: CSVRTGGRNQPQHF; DNA: TGCAGCGTCCGGACAGGGGGCAGAAATCAGCCCCAGCATTTT
J: TRBJ1-2; V: TRBV4-1; size: -; D: -; length: 15; CDR3: CASSQEAGGEEGYTF; DNA: TGCGCCAGCAGCCAAGAGGCTGGAGGGGAGGAGGGCTACACCTTC
J: TRBJ1-2; V: TRBV9; size: -; D: TRBD1; length: 16; CDR3: CASSPARPTGDYGYTF; DNA: TGTGCCAGCAGCCCCGCCCGCCCCACAGGGGACTATGGCTACACCTTC
J: TRBJ2-5; V: TRBV11-1; size: -; D: -; length: 13; CDR3: CASSSGVFETQYF; DNA: TGTGCCAGCAGCTCAGGGGTCTTTGAGACCCAGTACTTC
J: TRBJ1-3; V: TRBV6-6; size: -; D: -; length: 16; CDR3: CASSYSVGGAGNTIYF; DNA: TGTGCCAGCAGTTACTCAGTTGGAGGGGCTGGAAACACCATATATTTT
J: TRBJ1-4; V: TRBV4-2; size: -; D: -; length: 17; CDR3: CASSQVGTVTTNEKLFF; DNA: TGTGCCAGCAGCCAAGTAGGGACGGTAACAACTAATGAAAAACTGTTTTTT